This TCR beta chain emerged from a study of blood T cell repertoires in COVID-19 (dated by TCRdb to about 2020). Study-wide context: Collaborator samples came from the United States, Italy and Spain and covered acute and convalescent phases of COVID-19. The repertoires were released in a freely available public database intended as a resource for research on the immune response to SARS-CoV-2. The dataset comprised deeply sampled blood TCRbeta repertoires from subjects exposed to, actively infected with, or recovered from COVID-19. The material from the prospective study consisted of cDNA or gDNA derived from T cells, B-cell-depleted T cells, or PBMCs. A de-identified subject ID, COVID-19 status, age in years and sex were almost always included in the sample metadata. The samples were drawn from two sources: the first 160 participants of the ongoing ImmuneRACE study, and 1,200 or so subjects contributed by 6 global collaborators. Where available, HLA class I and class II types were obtained from metadata supplied by the sample provider rather than from assay-based typing.

In the case of this clone: The clone's antigen remains unknown. The record has no base qualities; no much larger clone is one base away.

TCRbeta CDR3 regions were amplified from genomic DNA using the immunoSEQ Assay, a bias-controlled multiplex PCR. The study's processing was this. Nucleated cell counts per sample were estimated from amplification of reference gene primers within the assay. Sequence reads were collapsed and filtered to measure the absolute abundance of every unique TCRbeta CDR3 rearrangement. For each sample, productive Simpson clonality was calculated as the square root of Simpson's diversity index across productive rearrangements. The clones in this table, taken by TCRdb from immuneACCESS, are in-frame only. Not every clone is retained; where verified, under half of the shortfall comes from an unresolved V gene, and the cause of the rest is unknown. The V and J calls and clone size come from that table; D and trimming were worked out from the DNA. Recorded for this sample are about 190,000 clones; about four fifths of them occurred a single time. Clones ranked in the top ten supply roughly 3.2% of the sample.

Beyond this particular receptor, the publication reports: Clinical and demographic metadata were provided uncurated, with the amount varying by source and participant.

The CDR3 runs 18 residues from the cysteine to the phenylalanine. Left in the record is the CDR3 DNA by itself, 54 bases read in frame from the first base. CDR1 is given as LGHDT and CDR2 as YNNKEL, both from the germline V gene (reference sequence). Trimming leaves V shorter by 0 bases and J shorter by 11 bases, with the junction holding 16 bases beyond the gene matches. Participants in the prospective study were enrolled through a virtual design, were aged roughly 18 to 100 years, and lived in 24 United States geographic areas. Cohort assignment in the prospective study relied on participant-reported clinical history from a screening survey and a study questionnaire. Exposed participants were defined as having been in contact with someone with a PCR-confirmed or clinician-diagnosed COVID-19 case within 2 weeks of study entry. Mobile phlebotomists in the prospective study collected whole blood, serum and a nasopharyngeal or oropharyngeal swab from every participant. Prospective study participants could optionally give additional blood draws and questionnaires over an approximately 2-month period. Blood samples from the prospective study were shipped frozen or at room temperature prior to DNA extraction.

The sequence joins TRBV3-1 (or the pseudogene TRBV3-2) to TRBJ1-6; the junction holds 7 bases that match TRBD1. The source is a woman younger than 45 who had been exposed to COVID-19. The sequencing sample was made of PBMCs or T cells enriched from blood (not recorded which). CDR3 sequence: CASSQDGVAGQLWTPLHF. Here is the DNA: TGTGCCAGCAGCCAAGATGGAGTGGCGGGACAGTTGTGGACACCCCTCCACTTT.